These 30 T cell receptor beta chains came from one sample sequenced in a study of CD8 T cells in Susac syndrome. After extraction with the RNeasy kit, roughly 0.5 to 1 ug of the RNA was reverse transcribed using random hexamers. TCRdb analysed the immunoSEQ multiplex PCR reads with MiXCR anew, one entry per CDR3 protein. The data show approximately 160,000 distinct CDR3 sequences, 85% to 95% seen once. The sequenced sample was CD4+ T cells from PBMCs. The receptors were sampled from a human donor with multiple sclerosis.

The chain carries TRBV4-1 and TRBJ1-2; D ambiguous. Germline CDR1 and CDR2: MGHRA and YSYEKL. Trimming took 4 bases from V and 5 from J, leaving 20 bases between them. The CDR3 is 16 residues long. CDR3 amino acids: CASSPEVRQPLYGYTF. The CDR3 bases are TGCGCCAGCAGCCCAGAGGTCAGGCAGCCTCTTTATGGCTACACCTTC.

V is TRBV28 and J is TRBJ2-7; 8 bases are a match to TRBD1. J lost 4 bases, V lost 6 bases, and 14 bases had no gene match. The germline V gene encodes CDR1 MDHEN and CDR2 SYDVKM. The CDR3 length is 16 residues. CDR3 nucleotide sequence: TGTGCCAGCAGCTCATTTACAGGGACAGGAACTTACGAGCAGTACTTC. Its protein product is CASSSFTGTGTYEQYF.

The V call is TRBV13, the J call TRBJ2-7; no clear D gene. Germline loops: CDR1 PRHDT, CDR2 FYEKMQ (reference sequence). V was cut by 0 bases and J by 2 bases, with 14 bases left in between. The CDR3 covers 16 residues. CDR3 residues: CASSLGGTSSPYEQYF. The CDR3 bases are TGTGCCAGCAGCTTAGGCGGAACCTCGAGCCCCTACGAGCAGTACTTC.

CDR3 sequence: CASSQGLAGDTGELFF. The CDR3 nucleotides are TGTGCCAGCAGCCAAGGGCTAGCGGGGGACACCGGGGAGCTGTTTTTT. This rearrangement joins TRBV3-1 to TRBJ2-2, with 10 bases lining up with TRBD2. The germline V gene has CDR1 LGHDT and CDR2 YNNKEL (reference sequence). The CDR3 sequence is 16 residues long. Trimming removed 1 base from V and 3 bases from J; junction bases left unmatched: 2.

The chain is built from TRBV3-1 and TRBJ2-7; D is undetermined. From germline, CDR1 is LGHDT and CDR2 YNNKEL (reference sequence). With 0 bases removed from V and 2 bases from J, the gap between germline ends came to 5 bases. The CDR3 has 13 amino acids. The chain's CDR3 is CASSQELAYEQYF. CDR3 DNA: TGTGCCAGCAGCCAAGAGTTAGCCTACGAGCAGTACTTC.

The CDR3 loop reads CASSPRDSTAGNQPQHF. Written as DNA, the CDR3 is TGTGCCAGTAGTCCCCGGGACAGCACGGCGGGCAATCAGCCCCAGCATTTT. The chain links TRBV19 to TRBJ1-5; 7 bases map to TRBD1. The CDR3 runs to 17 residues. The germline V gene has CDR1 LNHDA and CDR2 SQIVND (reference sequence). V shed 5 bases and J 2 bases; nucleotides not matched to a gene: 12.

The genes are TRBV11-2 and TRBJ2-3; D not resolved. The germline gives CDR1 SGHAT, CDR2 FQNNGV. V was trimmed by 2 bases and J by 0 bases, leaving 12 bases between them. The CDR3 spans 16 residues. Here the CDR3 reads CASSLRRPSSTDTQYF. The CDR3 region has the DNA TGTGCCAGCAGCTTACGTAGACCTTCTAGCACAGATACGCAGTATTTT.

This rearrangement joins TRBV2 to TRBJ1-2; D gene unclear. The germline V and J ends were trimmed by 1 base and 5 bases, with 5 bases remaining between them. Germline CDR1 is SNHLY and CDR2 is FYNNEI. The CDR3 sequence is 12 residues long. This CDR3 reads CASSEDRYGYTF. DNA for the CDR3: TGTGCCAGCAGTGAAGACAGATATGGCTACACCTTC.

The rearrangement uses TRBV4-3 and TRBJ1-1; 7 nucleotides line up with TRBD1. V shed 0 bases, J shed 7 bases, and the junction held 8 bases outside the gene matches. CDR1 is LGHNA, CDR2 YSLEER, per germline. The CDR3 has 15 residues. The CDR3 is CASSQEGIGGREAFF. The CDR3 DNA follows: TGCGCCAGCAGCCAAGAAGGCATAGGGGGCCGTGAAGCTTTCTTT.

The V call is TRBV29-1, the J call TRBJ1-5; TRBD1 matches 10 bases. Germline values: CDR1 SQVTM, CDR2 ANQGSEA. With V trimmed by 6 bases and J by 5 bases, 4 bases remained unmatched. The CDR3 is 13 residues long. This CDR3 reads CSVGQGDYQPQHF. CDR3 sequence (DNA): TGCAGCGTAGGACAGGGGGATTATCAGCCCCAGCATTTT.

This clonotype was recorded once. The rearrangement uses TRBV28 and TRBJ2-1; possible D gene TRBD2, 7 bases. Germline V gene sequence: CDR1 MDHEN, CDR2 SYDVKM. The V gene lost 8 bases and the J gene lost 0 bases, with 14 bases spanning the gap. This CDR3 has 15 amino acids. CDR3 amino acids: CASLKGGSSYNEQFF. CDR3 bases: TGTGCCAGCCTAAAGGGGGGGAGCTCCTACAATGAGCAGTTCTTC.

The chain carries TRBV5-1 and TRBJ2-7; D not resolved. Germline V gives CDR1 SGHRS, CDR2 YFSETQ. There are 12 residues in the CDR3. The V and J ends lost 0 bases and 7 bases respectively, with 8 bases between them. The CDR3 nucleotides read TGCGCCAGCAGCTTGGGAGCAGGAGAGCAGTACTTC. Residues: CASSLGAGEQYF.

This clonotype came up a few times. An end of the junction differs from the germline gene, which may be a read error. The chain joins TRBV5-1 to TRBJ1-1, with D possibly matching TRBD1 (5 bases). Germline CDR1 and CDR2: SGHRS and YFSETQ. This CDR3 is 14 amino acids long. The CDR3 loop is CASSTGTVNTEAFF. CDR3 bases: TGTGCCAGCTCCACCGGGACGGTGAACACTGAAGCTTTCTTT.

This rearrangement joins TRBV20-1 to TRBJ2-1; perhaps TRBD2 as D (5 bases). This CDR3 region has 15 residues. The V gene lost 3 bases and the J gene lost 6 bases, with 18 bases spanning the gap. The germline gives CDR1 DFQATT, CDR2 SNEGSKA (reference sequence). The DNA of the CDR3 is TGCAGTGCTAGCGACTACTCGCTCAAGGCCAATGAGCAGTTCTTC. This codes for CSASDYSLKANEQFF.

This chain connects TRBV7-9 to TRBJ1-4, with 10 bases matching TRBD1. V was clipped by 5 bases and J by 8 bases; unmatched bases: 5. CDR3 size: 14 residues. Germline V lookup: CDR1 SEHNR, CDR2 FQNEAQ (reference sequence). CDR3 protein: CASSKGQGKEKLFF. The CDR3 DNA is TGTGCCAGCAGCAAGGGACAGGGGAAAGAAAAACTGTTTTTT.

In DNA form, the CDR3 reads TGTGCCAGCAGCCAAGTCTCACCGACCGGCTACACCTTC. Protein sequence: CASSQVSPTGYTF. The genes are TRBV4-2 and TRBJ1-2; D unresolved. Trimming took 1 base from V and 8 from J, leaving 11 bases between them. Germline-derived CDR1 and CDR2 are LGHNA and YNFKEQ. The length of the CDR3 is 13 residues.

The genes are TRBV6-5 and TRBJ1-1; D is possibly TRBD1 (5 bases). CDR1 and CDR2 (germline): MNHEY, SVGAGI. V was pared by 9 bases and J by 8 bases, with 19 bases between. The length of the CDR3 is 13 residues. The chain's CDR3 is CARGPGTSMEAFF. DNA for the CDR3: TGTGCCAGGGGTCCTGGGACGTCCATGGAAGCTTTCTTT.

The chain has TRBV2 and TRBJ2-3, with D uncertain. Between the trimmed V and J ends, which lost 0 bases and 5 bases, there was a span of 9 bases. Germline CDR1 and CDR2: SNHLY and FYNNEI. The CDR3 is made up of 14 amino acids. DNA of the CDR3: TGTGCCAGCAGTGAAGCGACGGGTGGAGATACGCAGTATTTT. This codes for CASSEATGGDTQYF.

This clonotype has only one observation. V gene TRBV28 combines with J gene TRBJ2-7, with 7 bases that match TRBD2. Germline-derived CDR1 and CDR2 are MDHEN and SYDVKM. Trimming at V came to 8 bases and at J to 3 bases, leaving 22 bases not matched to a gene. The CDR3 totals 18 residues. For the CDR3, the DNA is TGTGCCAGCCGTGGGGGGGGGAGTTTATTCGATTCATACTACGAGCAGTACTTC. This translates into CASRGGGSLFDSYYEQYF.

CDR3: CASSRQGALSGANVLTF. The CDR3 DNA reads TGTGCCAGCAGTCGACAGGGGGCCTTGTCCGGGGCCAACGTCCTGACTTTC. The chain uses TRBV27 and TRBJ2-6; 10 positions match TRBD1. Germline V gene sequence: CDR1 MNHEY, CDR2 SMNVEV (reference sequence). With 5 bases clipped from V and 4 bases from J, the junction kept 8 bases outside the gene matches. The CDR3 runs 17 residues. Full variable domain (missing parts from reference TRBV27 and TRBJ2-6): EAQVTQNPRYLITVTGKKLTVTCSQNMNHEYMSWYRQDPGLGLRQIYYSMNVEVTDKGDVPEGYKVSRKEKRNFPLILESPSPNQTSLYFCASSRQGALSGANVLTFGAGSRLTVL.

V gene TRBV5-8 combines with J gene TRBJ2-5; TRBD2 agrees at 13 bases. CDR1 and CDR2 (germline): SGHTS, YDEGEE. CDR3 size: 16 residues. Trimming at V came to 0 bases and at J to 5 bases, leaving 4 bases not matched to a gene. The CDR3 loop reads CASSLGTSGSLETQYF. The CDR3 DNA reads as TGTGCCAGCAGCTTGGGGACTAGCGGGAGTTTGGAGACCCAGTACTTC.

The chain is built from TRBV28 and TRBJ1-2; D is uncertain. Germline V lookup: CDR1 MDHEN, CDR2 SYDVKM. V shed 6 bases and J shed 7 bases, with 12 bases lying between them. This CDR3 has 12 amino acids. The CDR3 protein is CASRLGWGGYTF. The CDR3, as DNA: TGTGCCAGCAGGTTAGGGTGGGGTGGCTACACCTTC.

The chain links TRBV4-3 to TRBJ2-7; D is perhaps TRBD1 or TRBD2 (6 bases each). CDR1 is LGHNA, CDR2 YSLEER, per germline. The CDR3 runs 16 residues. V was cut by 1 base and J by 0 bases, with 13 bases left in between. CDR3 sequence: CASSQAGGRTSYEQYF. The DNA of the CDR3 is TGCGCCAGCAGCCAAGCCGGGGGCCGGACCTCCTACGAGCAGTACTTC.

The chain recombines TRBV28 with TRBJ1-4; 7 nucleotides line up with TRBD1. Germline CDR1 reads MDHEN; CDR2 reads SYDVKM. V dropped 2 bases and J dropped 6; count of bases not matched to a gene: 3. The CDR3 extends over 14 amino acids. The CDR3 coding sequence is TGTGCCAGCAGTTTAATCGGGACAGATGAAAAACTGTTTTTT. Protein: CASSLIGTDEKLFF.

This rearrangement joins TRBV5-6 to TRBJ2-1; D is unresolved. V lost 0 bases, J lost 1 base, and 11 bases lay in between. The CDR3 totals 16 residues. The germline V gene encodes CDR1 SGHDT and CDR2 YYEEEE. CDR3 sequence (DNA): TGTGCCAGCAGCTTGGGCAGGATCTCATCCTACAATGAGCAGTTCTTC. It yields the protein CASSLGRISSYNEQFF.

Turning to this clonotype: At one of its ends the junction is not consistent with the germline gene, which may arise from a read error. The rearrangement joins TRBV6-5 to TRBJ2-3, with D possibly being TRBD2 (5 bases). Germline V gene data show CDR1 as MNHEY and CDR2 as SVGAGI. This CDR3 region has 16 residues. The CDR3 DNA sequence: TGTGCCAGCAGTTCCCTCTCCACCTCTAGCACAGATACGCAGTTTTTT. This gives the protein CASSSLSTSSTDTQFF.

In DNA form, the CDR3 reads TGTGCCAGCAGTGAATTGCCTTCGGGGGGCGGGTCACCCCTCCACTTT. Protein product: CASSELPSGGGSPLHF. The chain combines TRBV6-1 with TRBJ1-6; tentative D call: TRBD1 (6 bases). Germline CDR1 MNHNS, CDR2 SASEGT. The V and J ends lost 2 bases and 10 bases respectively, with 18 bases between them. The CDR3 extends over 16 amino acids.

The V call is TRBV5-8, the J call TRBJ1-2, with D possibly matching TRBD1 (6 bases). CDR1 and CDR2 (germline): SGHTS, YDEGEE. Trimming left V 2 bases short and J 3 bases short, with 11 bases between. The CDR3 consists of 14 residues. CDR3 residues: CASSLVGAHYGYTF. In nucleotides, the CDR3 is TGTGCCAGCAGCTTAGTGGGGGCACACTATGGCTACACCTTC.

This chain joins TRBV20-1 and TRBJ2-1; D might be TRBD1 (5 bases). The CDR3 runs to 13 residues. Germline CDR1 is DFQATT and CDR2 is SNEGSKA (reference sequence). V gave up 2 bases and J gave up 4 bases, with 9 bases separating them. The CDR3 spells CSARWPGYNEQFF. CDR3 sequence (DNA): TGCAGTGCTAGATGGCCAGGGTACAATGAGCAGTTCTTC.

This clonotype showed up just once. The V call is TRBV6-2 or TRBV6-3, the J call TRBJ2-2; TRBD2 matches 7 bases. The CDR3 spans 16 residues. V shed 6 bases and J 3 bases; nucleotides not matched to a gene: 10. The germline V gene encodes CDR1 MNHEY and CDR2 SVGEGT. The chain's CDR3 is CASSRGVADYTGELFF. CDR3 DNA: TGTGCCAGCAGCCGGGGGGTAGCGGACTACACCGGGGAGCTGTTTTTT.